These 2 T cell receptor beta chains were sequenced from one sample in a study of blood T cell repertoires in COVID-19. Profiled with immunoSEQ multiplex PCR; TCRdb holds only in-frame clones, not every one. The sample has 83,000 or so clones; almost 85% are singletons. The sample consisted of peripheral blood. These receptors were obtained from a human donor in a cohort sampled during active COVID-19.

As concerns this clone: Its ends do not fully match the called genes, so a read error is possible. The chain links TRBV6-6 to TRBJ2-2; TRBD2 matches 7 bases. CDR3 size: 18 residues. Germline CDR1 and CDR2: MNHNY and SVGAGI (reference sequence). In nucleotides, the CDR3 is TGTGCCAGCAGTCGTTTGTTGGGGGGGAGACGGAACTCCGGGGAGCTGTTTTTT. Residues: CASSRLLGGRRNSGELFF.

V is TRBV7-9 and J is TRBJ1-1; D gene ambiguous. The CDR3 spans 13 residues. Germline loops: CDR1 SEHNR, CDR2 FQNEAQ (reference sequence). The V end was cut by 2 bases, the J end by 0 bases, with 4 bases between. The CDR3 coding sequence is TGTGCCAGCAGCTTAACGGTGAACACTGAAGCTTTCTTT. It encodes CASSLTVNTEAFF.